The present TCR beta chain was sequenced within a study of shared clonotypes between healthy human individuals. Study background: In total, the donors were two women and a few men aged 18 to 49.

Ten immunoSEQ deep assay plates were used by the authors to sequence unsorted PBMC DNA. TCRdb's table, derived via immunoSEQ multiplex PCR, lists solely in-frame clones and lacks some. Of approximately 480,000 clones in the sample, around 79% were seen once. The receptor was isolated from a woman between 40 and 50 years old in good health. Some clones in this sample may be carry-over from other donors' samples. The specimen was PBMCs.

The CDR3 coding sequence is TGTGCCAGCAGCTTAGGTTTTAGGGTAGCGGGAGGAACCTACAATGAGCAGTTCTTC. Amino acid sequence: CASSLGFRVAGGTYNEQFF. V gene TRBV7-6 combines with J gene TRBJ2-1, with TRBD2 identical over 10 bases. Per germline, CDR1 SGHVS and CDR2 FNYEAQ. CDR3 length: 19 residues. The V gene end was trimmed by 1 base and the J gene end by 2 bases; junction bases not matched to a gene: 11.